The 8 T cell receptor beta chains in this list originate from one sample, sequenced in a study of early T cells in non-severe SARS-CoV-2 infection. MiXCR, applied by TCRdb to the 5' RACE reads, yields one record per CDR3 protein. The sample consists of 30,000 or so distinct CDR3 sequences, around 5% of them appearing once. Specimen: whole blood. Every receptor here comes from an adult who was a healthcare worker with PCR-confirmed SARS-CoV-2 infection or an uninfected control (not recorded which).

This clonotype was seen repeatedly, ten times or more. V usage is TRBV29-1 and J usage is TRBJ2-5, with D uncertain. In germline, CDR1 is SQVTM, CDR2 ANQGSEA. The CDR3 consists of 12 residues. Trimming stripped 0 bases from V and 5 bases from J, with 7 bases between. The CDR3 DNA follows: TGCAGCGTTGAAGATACATGGGAGACCCAGTACTTC. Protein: CSVEDTWETQYF.

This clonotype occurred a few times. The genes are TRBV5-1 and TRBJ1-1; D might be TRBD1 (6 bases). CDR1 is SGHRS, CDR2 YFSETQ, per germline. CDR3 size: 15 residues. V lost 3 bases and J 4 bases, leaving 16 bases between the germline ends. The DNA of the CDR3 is TGCGCCAGCAGCTGGTGGACAGTCGGTGCCACTGAAGCTTTCTTT. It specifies CASSWWTVGATEAFF.

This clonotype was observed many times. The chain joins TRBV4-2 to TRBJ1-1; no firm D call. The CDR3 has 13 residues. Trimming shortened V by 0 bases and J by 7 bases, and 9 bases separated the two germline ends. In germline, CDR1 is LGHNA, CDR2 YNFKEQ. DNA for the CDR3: TGTGCCAGCAGCCAAGAAGGCCGACATGAAGCTTTCTTT. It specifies CASSQEGRHEAFF.

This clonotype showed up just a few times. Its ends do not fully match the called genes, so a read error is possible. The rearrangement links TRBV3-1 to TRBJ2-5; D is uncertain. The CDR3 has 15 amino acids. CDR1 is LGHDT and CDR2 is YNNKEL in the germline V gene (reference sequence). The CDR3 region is CASSQGVPNQETLYF. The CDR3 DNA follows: TGTGCCAGCAGCCAAGGGGTCCCCAACCAAGAGACCCTGTACTTC.

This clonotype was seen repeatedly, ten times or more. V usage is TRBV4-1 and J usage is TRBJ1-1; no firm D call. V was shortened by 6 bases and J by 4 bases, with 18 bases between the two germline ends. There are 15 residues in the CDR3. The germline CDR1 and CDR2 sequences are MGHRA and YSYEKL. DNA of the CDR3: TGCGCCAGCAGTCCAACAACTAGGATGAGCACTGAAGCTTTCTTT. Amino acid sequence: CASSPTTRMSTEAFF.

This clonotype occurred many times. This CDR3 is CSASRGRRNNEQFF. The DNA for the CDR3 is TGCAGTGCTAGTCGCGGGAGGAGGAACAATGAGCAGTTCTTC. The genes are TRBV20-1 and TRBJ2-1, with 8 nucleotides matching TRBD2. V shed 3 bases and J 5 bases; nucleotides not matched to a gene: 6. The CDR3 extends over 14 amino acids. Germline V lookup: CDR1 DFQATT, CDR2 SNEGSKA (reference sequence).

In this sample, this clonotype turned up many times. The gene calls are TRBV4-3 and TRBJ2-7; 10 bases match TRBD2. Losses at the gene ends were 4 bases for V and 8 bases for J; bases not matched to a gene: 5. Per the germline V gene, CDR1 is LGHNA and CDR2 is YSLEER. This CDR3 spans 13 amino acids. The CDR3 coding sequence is TGCGCCAGCAGCCCGGGACTAGCGCGGCAGCAGTACTTC. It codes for CASSPGLARQQYF.

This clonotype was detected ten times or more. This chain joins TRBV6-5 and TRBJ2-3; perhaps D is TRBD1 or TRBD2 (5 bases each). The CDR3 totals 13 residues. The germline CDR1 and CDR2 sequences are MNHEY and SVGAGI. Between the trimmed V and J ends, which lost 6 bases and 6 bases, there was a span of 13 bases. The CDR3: CASSQPGTDTQYF. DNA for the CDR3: TGTGCCAGCAGCCAGCCGGGGACCGATACGCAGTATTTT.